A selection of T cell receptor beta chains follows, all from one sample in a study of radiation and T cells in renal cell carcinoma. The data were produced by immunoSEQ multiplex PCR, yet TCRdb's version contains in-frame clones alone and is incomplete. The data hold around 140,000 clones, with over 65% observed a single time. The source material was blood, sampled from a patient whose treatment included radiotherapy and nephrectomy. These receptors all stem from a woman aged 45-65 years with renal cell carcinoma. CDR3s include the opening cysteine and the closing phenylalanine or tryptophan. The D gene is left open where the match is weak. Expanded clones get a size class; other rows say once, few or many, or leave the size out.

TGCGCCAGCAGCCATGGGGCCCAGGCTGGGCGCCCCTACGAGCAGTACTTC	CASSHGAQAGRPYEQYF	TRBV4-3	-	TRBJ2-7	-
TGTGCCAGCAGCTTAGGGCTGAGCGGCTACGAGCAGTACTTC	CASSLGLSGYEQYF	TRBV11-2	-	TRBJ2-7	-
TGTGCCAGCAGCTTAGGGGACAGCCTCTCGCGGGGCGAGCAGTACTTC	CASSLGDSLSRGEQYF	TRBV7-9	-	TRBJ2-7	-
TGTGCCAGCAGCCTTGGAGGGAGGATAGTGAATGAGCAGTTCTTC	CASSLGGRIVNEQFF	TRBV14	-	TRBJ2-1	-
TGTGCCAGTAGTATTGTTATTGGGCCCGCTCGAGCTTTCTTT	CASSIVIGPARAFF	TRBV19	-	TRBJ1-1	-
TGTGCCAGCACAGCAGGGGGGACGCCTGAAGCTTTCTTT	CASTAGGTPEAFF	TRBV25-1	TRBD1	TRBJ1-1	-
TGTGCTAGTGGTTTGGCTGACAGACTAGCGGGAGGGTATGAGCAGTTCTTC	CASGLADRLAGGYEQFF	TRBV12-5	TRBD2	TRBJ2-1	-
TGCGCCAGCAGCCAAGGGACAGGGGCTAGAGAGACCCAGTACTTC	CASSQGTGARETQYF	TRBV4-1	TRBD1	TRBJ2-5	-
TGCGCCAGCAGCCGGACTAGCGGAGAGTACAATGAGCAGTTCTTC	CASSRTSGEYNEQFF	TRBV10-1	TRBD2	TRBJ2-1	-
TGTGCCAGCAGCTTAGATAGGGACATGGCCTCCTACGAGCAGTACTTC	CASSLDRDMASYEQYF	TRBV13	-	TRBJ2-7	-
TGTGCCAGCAGCCGCCGCGGGGGGGAGCATGGCTACACCTTC	CASSRRGGEHGYTF	TRBV4-2	-	TRBJ1-2	-
TGTGCCATCAGTGAGGGGGGCAGCGGGAGCTCAGATACGCAGTATTTT	CAISEGGSGSSDTQYF	TRBV10-3	TRBD2	TRBJ2-3	-
TGTGCCAGCAGCCCCCATTATCAGGGCACAGATACGCAGTATTTT	CASSPHYQGTDTQYF	TRBV7-8	-	TRBJ2-3	few
TGCGCCAGCAGCCAAACCCCGCGCGCTGCTGAGCAGTTCTTC	CASSQTPRAAEQFF	TRBV4-1	-	TRBJ2-1	-
TGTGCCAGCAGGGGACCGGGACAGGGTGCCGGCGAGCAGTACTTC	CASRGPGQGAGEQYF	TRBV28	TRBD1	TRBJ2-7	-
TGTGCCAGCAGTGAAGTCATGGTCAGGGGTATCGTCCCAGATACGCAGTATTTT	CASSEVMVRGIVPDTQYF	TRBV6-4	-	TRBJ2-3	few
TGTGCCAGCAGCTTGACAGTTGACCTTTCCCAGCCCCAGCATTTT	CASSLTVDLSQPQHF	TRBV7-2	-	TRBJ1-5	once
TGTGCCAGCAGCTTACGCCCGGAAAACACTGAAGCTTTCTTT	CASSLRPENTEAFF	TRBV7-2	-	TRBJ1-1	-
TGTGCCACAGGGGGAGAGGGCACTGAAGCTTTCTTT	CATGGEGTEAFF	TRBV19	TRBD1	TRBJ1-1	-
TGCGCCAGCAGCTTGGACAGGGGAGGTGAAAAACTGTTTTTT	CASSLDRGGEKLFF	TRBV5-1	TRBD1	TRBJ1-4	-
TGTGCCAGCAGCTTAGCGGGAGGGCCCTACGAGCAGTACTTC	CASSLAGGPYEQYF	TRBV7-2	TRBD2	TRBJ2-7	-
TGTGCCAGCAGGGAACTAGCGGGAGTGGGTGAGCAGTTCTTC	CASRELAGVGEQFF	TRBV6-5	TRBD2	TRBJ2-1	-
TGTGCCAGCAGGTCCCAGTTGGGGGTTGGCGCTTTCTTT	CASRSQLGVGAFF	TRBV4-2	-	TRBJ1-1	-
TGTGCCAGCAGTTTCTCCCATGAGGGAATGGGAGAAAAACTGTTTTTT	CASSFSHEGMGEKLFF	TRBV27	-	TRBJ1-4	-
TGTGCCAGCAGCCCAGGACAGGGTTTAAGCAATGAGCAGTTCTTC	CASSPGQGLSNEQFF	TRBV4-2	TRBD1	TRBJ2-1	few
TGTGCCACCCGACTTGGCACTGAAGCTTTCTTT	CATRLGTEAFF	TRBV27	-	TRBJ1-1	-
TGTGCCATCAGTGAGGGTGAAGTGAACACTGAAGCTTTCTTT	CAISEGEVNTEAFF	TRBV10-3	-	TRBJ1-1	-
TGTGCTAGTGGTCCGGACAGCACCTACAATGAGCAGTTCTTC	CASGPDSTYNEQFF	TRBV12-5	-	TRBJ2-1	-
TGTGCCAGCAGCCCCCTGAGTCGTCCAGCGGGACCCCTCAGGGAGCAGTTCTTC	CASSPLSRPAGPLREQFF	TRBV5-6	TRBD2	TRBJ2-1	-
TGCGCCCGCCTTACAAGCGGTTGGGAGACCCAGTACTTC	CARLTSGWETQYF	TRBV5-1	-	TRBJ2-5	-
TGCGCCAGCAGTAGGAGCGGGAGTCCCTACGAGCAGTACTTC	CASSRSGSPYEQYF	TRBV5-1	TRBD2	TRBJ2-7	-
TGCGCCAGCAGCTTTGGAGGGGGTTACGAGCAGTACTTC	CASSFGGGYEQYF	TRBV5-1	-	TRBJ2-7	-
TGTGCCAGCAGCGTATCGGACACCGAGCAGTACTTC	CASSVSDTEQYF	TRBV9	-	TRBJ2-7	-
TGCGCCAGCAGCCAAGCCTTGGGGGCAGGAGATACGCAGTATTTT	CASSQALGAGDTQYF	TRBV4-1	-	TRBJ2-3	-